The entry below gives a single T cell receptor (beta chain) sequence along with its context. V dropped 2 bases and J dropped 7 bases, with 14 bases sitting between them. Germline loops: CDR1 MDHEN, CDR2 SYDVKM. The CDR3 consists of 14 residues. Profiled with immunoSEQ multiplex PCR; TCRdb holds only in-frame clones, not every one. The data show over 400,000 clones, with about 92% seen just once and more than 3.5% held by the top ten. The data stem from a study of Ad26.COV2.S vaccination and SARS-CoV-2 variants. Regarding treatment: 15 to 20 received Ad26.COV2.S at low or high dose, single or two shots; about 5 received placebo; per-sample allocation not given. On day 63 after the first injection, vaccine and placebo recipients gave samples.

The chain is built from TRBV28 and TRBJ2-5; maybe TRBD2 (6 bases). The sequences come from peripheral blood, collected in a trial of Ad26.COV2.S vaccine versus placebo. This TCR derives from a person between 18 and 65 years old who received the Ad26.COV2.S COVID-19 vaccine or a placebo. The CDR3 sequence: CASSLEEGWGTQYF. The CDR3 coding sequence is TGTGCCAGCAGTTTAGAGGAGGGGTGGGGGACCCAGTACTTC.